This T cell receptor beta chain was identified during a study of T-cell memory formation after mild COVID-19. As for the study in general: Largely, the TCR clusters proved donor specific.

Study-wide results and caveats: The pre-infection memory compartment contained some responding clones, suggesting cross-reactive memory joined. A second wave expanding day 15 to 37 was CD4+-biased; contracting clones were balanced.

A 5'RACE reaction primed in the constant segment made cDNA libraries of TCR alpha and TCR beta, and these carried sample barcodes and UMIs. TCRdb reprocessed the 5' RACE reads via MiXCR and lists one record per CDR3 protein. The profile shows about 140,000 distinct CDR3 sequences, 14% of them singletons. CDR1 is SEHNR and CDR2 is FQNEAQ in the germline V gene (reference sequence). V was clipped by 4 bases and J by 6 bases; unmatched bases: 8. The CDR3 spans 16 residues. Notes on this clonotype: The target antigen is unknown.

This clonotype was obtained from an adult woman who had mild COVID-19 (a few samples of this study predate the infection). Cell type and time point are not known. The chain joins TRBV7-9 to TRBJ2-1, with 11 positions matching TRBD2. Sample: PBMCs or a T cell subset sorted from them (not recorded which). The CDR3 nucleotides read TGTGCCAGCAGCTACTCACTAGCGGGAGTTTTCAATGAGCAGTTCTTC. As protein: CASSYSLAGVFNEQFF.